These 5 T cell receptor beta chains share one sample of origin, sequenced in a study of T cells in Graves' hyperthyroidism and ophthalmopathy (dated by TCRdb to about 2019). Library generation was performed with multiplex PCR. TCRdb names Illumina HiSeq 2000 as the instrument used. Amplification of TCR beta CDR3 regions was carried out from RNA transcripts. For the first round of RT-PCR on the TCR CDR3, the HTBI primer set was used together with the Qiagen OneStep RT-PCR kit. TCRdb reworked the public reads: Q25 trimming with fastp, MiXCR clone assembly, productive beta chains retained. Rows merge per CDR3 protein into single entries with the most common DNA and genes. The sample table holds fewer than 400,000 distinct CDR3 sequences, of which about a sixth were seen once. Jointly, the top ten make up roughly a quarter of the sample. The sample taken for sequencing was blood. Receptor source: a woman aged 18-30 years with Graves' hyperthyroidism that later progressed to Graves' ophthalmopathy.

The DNA for the CDR3 is TGTGCCAGCAGCTTGGAAGACACTGAAGCTTTCTTT. Its translation: CASSLEDTEAFF. This sequence joins TRBV5-6 and TRBJ1-1, with D unclear. The CDR3 has 12 amino acids. The germline V gene encodes CDR1 SGHDT and CDR2 YYEEEE. Trimming removed 0 bases from V and 3 bases from J, with 3 bases in between.

This clonotype was detected only a few times. The J gene is TRBJ2-7, the V gene TRBV5-1; 10 nucleotides agree with TRBD2. CDR1 SGHRS and CDR2 YFSETQ come from the germline V gene. The CDR3 has 14 residues. Germline trimming cut 5 bases from V and 5 bases from J; bases unmatched to any gene: 7. The CDR3 reads CASSPRTSGDEQYF. The CDR3 nucleotides read TGCGCCAGCAGTCCCCGGACTAGCGGAGACGAGCAGTACTTC.

This clonotype has more than one count but fewer than ten. The chain recombines TRBV28 with TRBJ2-7; 14 nucleotides line up with TRBD2. The germline gives CDR1 MDHEN, CDR2 SYDVKM. With 6 bases clipped from V and 3 bases from J, the junction kept 13 bases outside the gene matches. This CDR3 is built from 18 residues. The CDR3 here is CASRGGPGTSGRYYEQYF. The CDR3 coding sequence is TGTGCCAGCAGGGGCGGTCCCGGGACTAGCGGGAGATACTACGAGCAGTACTTC.

This clonotype was seen at least ten times. V gene TRBV30 combines with J gene TRBJ2-2; D is ambiguous. Looked up from germline, CDR1 is GTSNPN and CDR2 is SVGIG (reference sequence). The CDR3 is 15 residues long. Trimming cost V 0 bases and J 6 bases, with 14 bases left between them. The CDR3 sequence: CAWSVLGLGSGELFF. As DNA, the CDR3 is TGTGCCTGGAGTGTACTCGGCCTAGGATCCGGGGAGCTGTTTTTT.

This clonotype turned up a few times. The gene calls are TRBV3-1 and TRBJ2-6; 7 nucleotides align to TRBD2. From germline, CDR1 is LGHDT and CDR2 YNNKEL (reference sequence). This CDR3 has 17 amino acids. V lost 4 bases and J lost 0; bases outside the gene matches: 6. The CDR3 DNA reads TGTGCCAGCAGCCTCCTAGCGGTGAGCTCTGGGGCCAACGTCCTGACTTTC. As protein: CASSLLAVSSGANVLTF. Using reference TRBV3-1 and TRBJ2-6 for the parts outside the CDR3, the full variable domain is DTAVSQTPKYLVTQMGNDKSIKCEQNLGHDTMYWYKQDSKKFLKIMFSYNNKELIINETVPNRFSPKSPDKAHLNLHINSLELGDSAVYFCASSLLAVSSGANVLTFGAGSRLTVL.